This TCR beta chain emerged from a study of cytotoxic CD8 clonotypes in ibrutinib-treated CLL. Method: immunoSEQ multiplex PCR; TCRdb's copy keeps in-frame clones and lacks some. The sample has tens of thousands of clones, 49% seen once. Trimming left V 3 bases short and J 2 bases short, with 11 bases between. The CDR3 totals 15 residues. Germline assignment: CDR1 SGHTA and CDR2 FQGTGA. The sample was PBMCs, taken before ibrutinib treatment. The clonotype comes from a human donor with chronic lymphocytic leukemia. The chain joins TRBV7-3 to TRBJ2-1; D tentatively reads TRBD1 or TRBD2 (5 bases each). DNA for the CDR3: TGTGCCAGCAGCTTGATGGGGGAACCCTACAATGAGCAGTTCTTC. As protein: CASSLMGEPYNEQFF.